This T cell receptor (beta chain) was documented in a study of T-cell reconstitution after alpha-beta-depleted transplantation in children. Unique molecular identifiers tagged the TCRbeta library. TCRdb re-called the PCR reads with MiXCR, one entry per CDR3 protein. The table shows roughly 100,000 distinct CDR3 sequences, with roughly 8.8% occurring only once. This clonotype was counted at least ten times. In germline, CDR1 is SGHTA, CDR2 FQGNSA. The CDR3 has 12 residues. The germline V and J ends were trimmed by 7 bases and 6 bases, with 13 bases remaining between them. The TCR sequence derives from a human donor who donated a stem cell graft to a child with congenital amegakaryocytic thrombocytopenia. The sequences come from PBMCs from the stem cell graft donor, collected from the stem cell graft. V usage is TRBV7-2 and J usage is TRBJ2-7; D is possibly TRBD2 (6 bases). CDR3 bases: TGTGCCAGCAAAGACCAAGCGGGCGAGCAGTACTTC. Translated: CASKDQAGEQYF.